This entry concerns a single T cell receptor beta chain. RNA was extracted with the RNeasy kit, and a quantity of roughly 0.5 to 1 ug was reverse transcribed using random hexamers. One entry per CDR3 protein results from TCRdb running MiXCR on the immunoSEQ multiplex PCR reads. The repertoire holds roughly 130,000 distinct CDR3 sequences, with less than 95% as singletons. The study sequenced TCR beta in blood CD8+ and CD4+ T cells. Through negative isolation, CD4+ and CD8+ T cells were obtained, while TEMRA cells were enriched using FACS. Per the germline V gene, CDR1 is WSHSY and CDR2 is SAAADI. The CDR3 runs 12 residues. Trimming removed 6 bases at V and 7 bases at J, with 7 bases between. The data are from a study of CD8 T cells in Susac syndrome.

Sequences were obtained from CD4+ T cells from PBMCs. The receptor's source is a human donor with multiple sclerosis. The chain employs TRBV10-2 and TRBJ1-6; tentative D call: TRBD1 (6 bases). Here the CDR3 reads CASSGQNSPLHF. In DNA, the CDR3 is TGCGCCAGCAGCGGACAGAATTCACCCCTCCACTTT.